The rows below give T cell receptor beta chains drawn from one sample of a study of T-cell memory formation after mild COVID-19. TCRdb redid the calling of the 5' RACE reads with MiXCR, one entry per CDR3 protein. The data show 58,000 or so distinct CDR3 sequences, with 25% to 30% seen just once and roughly 43% held by the top ten. Source material: PBMCs or a T cell subset sorted from them (not recorded which). The receptor set was obtained from a man aged 18 to 30 who had mild COVID-19 (a few samples of this study predate the infection). Cell type and time point are not known. Each CDR3 is given with its conserved first and last residue. Fields, in order: J gene, D gene, clone size, V gene, CDR3 DNA, CDR3 protein. D genes are given only for firm matches. Part of the rows lack a size; the others show once, few, many or a class for expanded clones.

J: TRBJ2-1
D: .
size: .
V: TRBV5-1
DNA: TGCGCCAGCAGTCCTCACGGGTCGGGGAGCTCCTACAATGAGCAGTTCTTC
CDR3: CASSPHGSGSSYNEQFF

J: TRBJ2-1
D: .
size: once
V: TRBV24-1
DNA: TGTGCCACCAGTGACAACAATGAGCAGTTCTTC
CDR3: CATSDNNEQFF

J: TRBJ2-5
D: TRBD2
size: .
V: TRBV2
DNA: TGTGCCAGCAGTGAGAAGATTCGCGGGGGGGGCCAGGAGACCCAGTACTTC
CDR3: CASSEKIRGGGQETQYF

J: TRBJ1-1
D: .
size: .
V: TRBV12-3/TRBV12-4
DNA: TGTGCCAGCAGTTCCGACAGTTTTGAAGCTTTCTTT
CDR3: CASSSDSFEAFF

J: TRBJ2-3
D: .
size: .
V: TRBV5-1
DNA: TGCGCCAGCAGCCCTCTACTACTCCTCAGCACAGATACGCAGTATTTT
CDR3: CASSPLLLLSTDTQYF

J: TRBJ2-2
D: .
size: few
V: TRBV24-1
DNA: TGTGCCACCAGTGACCACAACACCGGGGAGCTGTTTTTT
CDR3: CATSDHNTGELFF

J: TRBJ2-1
D: TRBD2
size: few
V: TRBV9
DNA: TGTGCCAGCAGCGGAGACCCCAAGCGGGGCTCCTACAATGAGCAGTTCTTC
CDR3: CASSGDPKRGSYNEQFF

J: TRBJ2-5
D: .
size: .
V: TRBV9
DNA: TGTGCCAGCAGCTCGACTCAAGAGGAAGGTGGGACCCAGTACTTC
CDR3: CASSSTQEEGGTQYF

J: TRBJ1-5
D: .
size: few
V: TRBV5-6
DNA: TGTGCCAGCAGCTTTACGGACCAGCCCCAGCATTTT
CDR3: CASSFTDQPQHF

J: TRBJ2-5
D: .
size: .
V: TRBV11-2
DNA: TGTGCCAGCAGCGTCCCGGGTCCCTGGGAGACCCAGTACTTC
CDR3: CASSVPGPWETQYF

J: TRBJ2-4
D: TRBD1
size: few
V: TRBV12-3/TRBV12-4
DNA: TGTGCCAGCAGTTTGAGGGGGACAGGGGGAGGAAACATTCAGTACTTC
CDR3: CASSLRGTGGGNIQYF

J: TRBJ1-5
D: TRBD1
size: few
V: TRBV5-5
DNA: TGTGCCAGCAGCTTTCAGGGGGACAATCAGCCCCAGCATTTT
CDR3: CASSFQGDNQPQHF

J: TRBJ1-1
D: .
size: .
V: TRBV5-5
DNA: TGTGCCAGCAGCTTGGGTAGGAACACTGAACATTGGAACACTGAAGCTTTCTTT
CDR3: CASSLGRNTEHWNTEAFF

J: TRBJ2-3
D: TRBD2
size: .
V: TRBV20-1
DNA: TGCAGTGCTAGAGATCTTGGCGGGGGGGCCATAGATACGCAGTATTTT
CDR3: CSARDLGGGAIDTQYF

J: TRBJ2-2
D: TRBD2
size: .
V: TRBV12-3/TRBV12-4
DNA: TGTGCCAGCAGTTTTGCCCCCGGGACTAGCGAATTCTCCGGGGAGCTGTTTTTT
CDR3: CASSFAPGTSEFSGELFF

J: TRBJ2-7
D: .
size: .
V: TRBV20-1
DNA: TGCAGTGCTAAGGGGCCCGATTACGAGCAGTACTTC
CDR3: CSAKGPDYEQYF

J: TRBJ2-3
D: .
size: .
V: TRBV11-3
DNA: TGTGCCAGCAGCCCGAGACAGGGAGGCTACTCTGATACGCAGTATTTT
CDR3: CASSPRQGGYSDTQYF